Following are 18 T cell receptor beta chains from one sample sequenced in a study of T cells expressing NK-cell markers. TCRdb reprocessed the 5' RACE reads and stores each CDR3 protein as one record, lacking DNA. The sample table sets out around 100,000 distinct CDR3 sequences. The sample was blood T cells: a sorted CD56 or NKG2C T cell subset, CD4+ or CD8+ T cells, or bulk PBMC T cells (not recorded which). These receptors were obtained from a woman between 18 and 69 years old in good health.

The chain has TRBV20-1 and TRBJ2-1; TCRdb gives TRBD1 as the D gene, but with no DNA this cannot be confirmed. Germline V gene data show CDR1 as DFQATT and CDR2 as SNEGSKA (reference sequence). The CDR3 runs to 20 residues. The CDR3 protein is CSALEGGAIWDGATYNEQFF.

This CDR3 reads CAISELGGGALETQYF. This chain links TRBV10-3 with TRBJ2-5; TCRdb's D call, TRBD2, is unchecked because there is no DNA. Germline assignment: CDR1 ENHRY and CDR2 SYGVKD. This CDR3 spans 16 amino acids.

V is TRBV20-1 and J is TRBJ2-3; the D call of TRBD2 rests on TCRdb alone, since no DNA is present to check it. Per the germline V gene, CDR1 is DFQATT and CDR2 is SNEGSKA (reference sequence). This CDR3 spans 16 amino acids. The CDR3 spells CSARDWLAGLTDTQYF.

This sequence joins TRBV9 and TRBJ1-3. The CDR3 has 16 amino acids. Germline CDR1 is SGDLS and CDR2 is YYNGEE. CDR3 amino acids: CASSGSRAISGNTIYF.

The genes are TRBV5-1 and TRBJ2-1. The CDR3 totals 16 residues. Germline assignment: CDR1 SGHRS and CDR2 YFSETQ. CDR3 residues: CASSHKDQSSYNEQFF.

V is TRBV20-1 and J is TRBJ2-1; the TRBD1 assignment by TCRdb is unverifiable without DNA. The CDR3 has 14 amino acids. CDR1 DFQATT and CDR2 SNEGSKA come from the germline V gene (reference sequence). The CDR3 protein is CSATYRDRGSARFF.

V and J are TRBV7-6 and TRBJ2-1; the D call from TCRdb, TRBD2, cannot be confirmed without DNA. The CDR3 extends over 15 amino acids. CDR1 is SGHVS and CDR2 is FNYEAQ in the germline V gene. The CDR3 sequence is CASSARAGGYNEQFF.

The chain links TRBV6-4 to TRBJ2-1; TCRdb calls TRBD1, which cannot be checked without DNA. The CDR3 spans 14 residues. Germline loops: CDR1 MRHNA, CDR2 SNTAGT. The CDR3: CASSAGEDYNEQFF.

The chain uses TRBV6-1 and TRBJ2-7. This CDR3 comprises 15 residues. Germline CDR1 reads MNHNS; CDR2 reads SASEGT. CDR3 region: CASSEAAANAYEQYF.

The chain couples TRBV20-1 to TRBJ2-5; TCRdb calls TRBD2, which cannot be checked without DNA. The CDR3 has 19 amino acids. Germline loops: CDR1 DFQATT, CDR2 SNEGSKA (reference sequence). CDR3 sequence: CSARDLGPSGGQYQETQYF.

This chain connects TRBV15 to TRBJ2-2. Germline-derived CDR1 and CDR2 are LNHNV and YYDKDF (reference sequence). This CDR3 comprises 17 residues. CDR3 sequence: CATSRDRGATNTGELFF. Full variable domain (rest looked up from reference TRBV15 and TRBJ2-2): DAMVIQNPRYQVTQFGKPVTLSCSQTLNHNVMYWYQQKSSQAPKLLFHYYDKDFNNEADTPDNFQSRRPNTSFCFLDIRSPGLGDTAMYLCATSRDRGATNTGELFFGEGSRLTVL.

This chain joins TRBV7-9 and TRBJ1-1; absent DNA, TCRdb's TRBD1 call cannot be checked. The CDR3 spans 16 residues. Germline loops: CDR1 SEHNR, CDR2 FQNEAQ (reference sequence). CDR3 residues: CASSSGPQGSNTEAFF.

This chain uses TRBV13 with TRBJ2-1; the D gene TCRdb calls, TRBD1, cannot be checked with no DNA. Germline lookup yields CDR1 PRHDT and CDR2 FYEKMQ (reference sequence). There are 15 residues in the CDR3. The CDR3 sequence: CASSYRDRGLNEQFF.

The rearrangement uses TRBV20-1 and TRBJ2-7. CDR1 is DFQATT and CDR2 is SNEGSKA in the germline V gene (reference sequence). The CDR3 contains 13 residues. The CDR3: CSATKANTYEQYF.

The chain combines TRBV29-1 with TRBJ1-2; TCRdb calls TRBD1, which cannot be checked without DNA. The CDR3 is 14 amino acids. Germline assignment: CDR1 SQVTM and CDR2 ANQGSEA. The CDR3 loop is CSVDAADRGDGYTF.

This rearrangement joins TRBV2 to TRBJ2-2; the TRBD1 assignment by TCRdb is unverifiable without DNA. Germline V gene lookup returns CDR1 SNHLY and CDR2 FYNNEI. CDR3 length: 15 residues. CDR3 protein: CASTEDRDGTGELFF.

The V call is TRBV19, the J call TRBJ2-1; TCRdb reports TRBD1, a call that lacks DNA to check it against. This CDR3 is 14 amino acids long. The germline V gene encodes CDR1 LNHDA and CDR2 SQIVND (reference sequence). CDR3 residues: CASSKRDNYNEQFF.

The chain carries TRBV12-3 or TRBV12-4 and TRBJ2-5; TCRdb lists TRBD1, though no DNA is available to test this call. The CDR3 covers 13 residues. The chain's CDR3 is CASRPQGGETQYF.